This T cell receptor (beta chain) was profiled in a study of blood T cell repertoires in COVID-19. Study-level information: The United States, Italy and Spain provided the acute and convalescent COVID-19 samples. PBMCs, B-cell-depleted T cells, or T cells were the source of the cDNA or gDNA that made up the material.

Authors' processing steps: Amplifying reference gene primers gave estimates of nucleated cell counts. The protocol was immunoSEQ multiplex PCR, while the TCRdb copy is restricted to in-frame clones and leaves out a portion. Clone size and the V and J calls come from that table; the DNA yielded D and trimming. The repertoire consists of about 180,000 clones, with about 85% occurring once and the leading ten covering 9.8%. Per the germline V gene, CDR1 is SGHAT and CDR2 is FQNNGV. The CDR3 runs 15 residues. Trimming took off 6 bases at V and 4 bases at J, with 18 bases between the two ends. Sample: peripheral blood. The sequence was obtained from a woman at least 80 years old with acute or convalescent COVID-19. V is TRBV11-2 and J is TRBJ1-2; D ambiguous. CDR3 DNA sequence: TGTGCCAGCAGGCCCGGCAGGCTTGGTGGCTATGGCTACACCTTC. As protein: CASRPGRLGGYGYTF.